The 10 T cell receptor beta chains presented below share a single source sample, sequenced in a study of blood T cells in healthy people across ages. With a J-beta primer mix and a sample-barcoded 5' primer, a second PCR ran about 6 to 11 cycles. TCRdb used MiXCR to reprocess the 5' RACE reads, holding one entry per CDR3 protein. This sample yields some 760,000 distinct CDR3 sequences, of which roughly 25% are seen a single time; roughly 9% belongs to the top ten. A further study also used this sample, focusing on T cells of mothers and their children.

The sequenced material came from blood. These receptor sequences come from a boy younger than 18 in good health.

The sample holds a few counts of this clonotype. The chain couples TRBV27 to TRBJ2-3; 8 nucleotides match TRBD1. With 3 bases clipped from V and 5 bases from J, the junction kept 1 base outside the gene matches. Germline V lookup: CDR1 MNHEY, CDR2 SMNVEV (reference sequence). This CDR3 contains 13 residues. In nucleotides, the CDR3 is TGTGCCAGCAGTTTTGGGACAGGAGATACGCAGTATTTT. Its translation is CASSFGTGDTQYF.

This clonotype has only a few counts. V and J are TRBV28 and TRBJ2-7, with a tentative D call TRBD2 (6 bases). Germline values: CDR1 MDHEN, CDR2 SYDVKM. This CDR3 spans 13 amino acids. V lost 6 bases and J 1 base, leaving 10 bases between the germline ends. The CDR3 DNA reads TGTGCCAGCAGCATGGGACTGTCCTACGAGCAGTACTTC. Translation: CASSMGLSYEQYF.

The chain links TRBV29-1 to TRBJ1-1; 7 nucleotides line up with TRBD1. Trimming took 7 bases from V and 1 from J; bases not matched to a gene: 9. CDR3 length: 14 residues. Germline V gives CDR1 SQVTM, CDR2 ANQGSEA. CDR3 coding DNA: TGCAGCGGGGCGATACAGGGGCCGAACACTGAAGCTTTCTTT. Translated: CSGAIQGPNTEAFF.

J is TRBJ2-1 and V is TRBV9, with 9 bases that match TRBD2. J lost 0 bases, V lost 4 bases, and 5 bases had no gene match. There are 16 residues in the CDR3. Germline V CDR1 and CDR2: SGDLS, YYNGEE. The CDR3 DNA reads as TGTGCCAGCAGCTCAGCGGGGGGCCTCTCCTACAATGAGCAGTTCTTC. Protein: CASSSAGGLSYNEQFF. Variable domain in full (rest from reference TRBV9 and TRBJ2-1): DSGVTQTPKHLITATGQRVTLRCSPRSGDLSVYWYQQSLDQGLQFLIQYYNGEERAKGNILERFSAQQFPDLHSELNLSSLELGDSALYFCASSSAGGLSYNEQFFGPGTRLTVL.

This clonotype was seen more than once but under ten times. This chain links TRBV7-9 with TRBJ1-2; the D is unclear. Trimming took 3 bases from V and 3 from J, leaving 11 bases between them. The CDR3 has 14 residues. Germline assignment: CDR1 SEHNR and CDR2 FQNEAQ (reference sequence). This chain's CDR3 is CASSFSEVDYGYTF. The CDR3 region has the DNA TGTGCCAGCAGCTTTAGTGAAGTGGACTATGGCTACACCTTC.

Only a few counts were recorded for this clonotype. The rearrangement uses TRBV20-1 and TRBJ1-2; 9 nucleotides line up with TRBD1. Looked up from germline, CDR1 is DFQATT and CDR2 is SNEGSKA (reference sequence). CDR3 length: 17 residues. Germline trimming cut 1 base from V and 7 bases from J; bases unmatched to any gene: 16. CDR3 nucleotide sequence: TGCAGTGCTAGAGGGGCCGGATCCCCGGGACAGGGTAGTGGCTACACCTTC. Its translation is CSARGAGSPGQGSGYTF.

This clonotype has only a few counts. The chain couples TRBV7-9 to TRBJ1-6; D possibly corresponds to TRBD1 (6 bases). CDR1 and CDR2 (germline): SEHNR, FQNEAQ (reference sequence). The CDR3 has 16 residues. V was shortened by 7 bases and J by 3 bases, with 16 bases between the two germline ends. This chain's CDR3 is CASNARTADYNSPLHF. DNA for the CDR3: TGTGCCAGCAACGCGCGGACAGCAGACTATAATTCACCCCTCCACTTT.

The chain couples TRBV5-6 to TRBJ2-1, with D possibly being TRBD2 (5 bases). The V gene's germline CDR1 is SGHDT and CDR2 YYEEEE. The CDR3 is made up of 14 amino acids. With 5 bases removed from V and 1 base from J, the gap between germline ends came to 10 bases. The CDR3, as DNA: TGTGCCAGCAGTCAAAGCGGATCCTACAATGAGCAGTTCTTC. It is translated as CASSQSGSYNEQFF. Using reference TRBV5-6 and TRBJ2-1 for the parts outside the CDR3, the full variable domain is DAGVTQSPTHLIKTRGQQVTLRCSPKSGHDTVSWYQQALGQGPQFIFQYYEEEERQRGNFPDRFSGHQFPNYSSELNVNALLLGDSALYLCASSQSGSYNEQFFGPGTRLTVL.

The rearrangement links TRBV28 to TRBJ2-7; 7 nucleotides align to TRBD2. Trimming removed 7 bases from V and 2 bases from J; junction bases left unmatched: 5. The CDR3 runs 13 residues. The V gene's germline CDR1 is MDHEN and CDR2 SYDVKM. Written as DNA, the CDR3 is TGTGCCAGCACTGGCGGGGGAACCTACGAGCAGTACTTC. This encodes CASTGGGTYEQYF.

This clonotype occurred a few times. V and J are TRBV4-1 and TRBJ2-7; D unresolved. The CDR3 length is 17 residues. The V and J ends lost 0 bases and 2 bases respectively, with 17 bases between them. Germline V CDR1 and CDR2: MGHRA, YSYEKL. CDR3 in amino acids: CASSQEDRATTPYEQYF. For the CDR3, the DNA is TGCGCCAGCAGCCAAGAGGATCGAGCGACGACCCCCTACGAGCAGTACTTC.